The 21 T cell receptor beta chains given below trace back to one sample, sequenced in a study of cytomegalovirus exposure and HLA in healthy donors. The PCR ran on 60 Vbeta and 13 Jbeta primers. Libraries were prepared by immunoSEQ multiplex PCR; TCRdb keeps only in-frame clonotypes and omits some of them. This sample contains under 75,000 clones. Sequenced material: PBMCs. The receptors derive from a female donor in good health and CMV-seropositive.

This chain links TRBV7-2 with TRBJ2-7; 8 nucleotides agree with TRBD2. This CDR3 has 15 amino acids. Germline CDR1 SGHTA, CDR2 FQGNSA. V dropped 5 bases and J dropped 6; count of bases not matched to a gene: 12. The CDR3 loop reads CASSPFTGTSGEQYF. CDR3 sequence (DNA): TGTGCCAGCAGCCCCTTTACCGGGACTAGTGGCGAGCAGTACTTC.

This sequence joins TRBV11-3 and TRBJ2-2; 9 positions match TRBD2. CDR3 size: 20 residues. Germline trimming cut 1 base from V and 1 base from J; bases unmatched to any gene: 13. CDR1 SGHNT and CDR2 YENEEA come from the germline V gene. DNA of the CDR3: TGTGCCAGCAGCTTAGGGACGGCCCTAGCGGGGACCGGGAACACCGGGGAGCTGTTTTTT. Amino acid sequence: CASSLGTALAGTGNTGELFF.

The chain uses TRBV30 and TRBJ2-7; 9 positions agree with TRBD1. The CDR3 loop spans 15 amino acids. Per the germline V gene, CDR1 is GTSNPN and CDR2 is SVGIG (reference sequence). V dropped 3 bases and J dropped 3; count of bases not matched to a gene: 9. The CDR3 here is CAWSGGTGNFYEQYF. CDR3 sequence (DNA): TGTGCCTGGAGCGGCGGGACAGGGAACTTCTACGAGCAGTACTTC.

The chain joins TRBV18 to TRBJ2-5; 7 bases agree with TRBD1. Trimming removed 1 base from V and 14 bases from J; junction bases left unmatched: 16. This CDR3 region has 15 residues. CDR1 and CDR2 from the germline V gene are KGHSH and LQKENI. The CDR3 nucleotides are TGTGCCAGCTCACCACGTCAGGGGGTCCAAGAGACCCTCTACTTC. As protein: CASSPRQGVQETLYF.

The V and J genes are TRBV19 and TRBJ2-2; D is uncertain. Looked up from germline, CDR1 is LNHDA and CDR2 is SQIVND (reference sequence). The CDR3 sequence is 15 residues long. V lost 4 bases and J lost 0, with 9 bases in between. The CDR3 here is CASSTQHANTGELFF. CDR3 DNA: TGTGCCAGTAGTACACAGCACGCGAACACCGGGGAGCTGTTTTTT.

V gene TRBV6-5 combines with J gene TRBJ2-7, with D unresolved. V was trimmed by 0 bases and J by 5 bases, leaving 11 bases between them. CDR1 and CDR2 from the germline V gene are MNHEY and SVGAGI. The CDR3 sequence is 14 residues long. In nucleotides, the CDR3 is TGTGCCAGCAGTTACTCGCGCAGTGCGGACGAGCAGTACTTC. It encodes CASSYSRSADEQYF.

The chain carries TRBV5-4 and TRBJ2-7; unclear D gene. CDR1 is SGHNT and CDR2 is YYREEE in the germline V gene (reference sequence). Trimming stripped 0 bases from V and 3 bases from J, with 7 bases between. This CDR3 contains 13 residues. The CDR3 DNA reads as TGTGCCAGCAGCTTGGGAGACATCTACGAGCAGTACTTC. It is translated as CASSLGDIYEQYF.

The chain is built from TRBV9 and TRBJ2-2, with TRBD2 matching 11 bases. Germline V gene lookup returns CDR1 SGDLS and CDR2 YYNGEE. Trimming at V came to 2 bases and at J to 4 bases, leaving 10 bases not matched to a gene. This CDR3 region has 18 residues. For the CDR3, the DNA is TGTGCCAGCAGCGTCCATTTAGCGGGGGGGTCCCGCACCGGGGAGCTGTTTTTT. It codes for CASSVHLAGGSRTGELFF.

V gene TRBV28 combines with J gene TRBJ1-1; D is unclear. V lost 3 bases, J lost 0 bases, and 11 bases lay in between. CDR1 and CDR2 from the germline V gene are MDHEN and SYDVKM. The CDR3 has 15 residues. The CDR3, as DNA: TGTGCCAGCAGTTTTTTTCGGGAAGTGAACACTGAAGCTTTCTTT. Translated: CASSFFREVNTEAFF.

The chain carries TRBV28 and TRBJ1-2, with 7 bases identical to TRBD1. The CDR3 consists of 14 residues. J gave up 8 bases and V 3 bases, and 9 bases lay outside the gene matches. Germline CDR1 MDHEN, CDR2 SYDVKM. The CDR3 DNA is TGTGCCAGCAGTTTTGAACAGGGGCATGGAGGCTACACCTTC. This translates into CASSFEQGHGGYTF.

The CDR3 nucleotides read TGTGCCAGCAGTTCCCTCCGGGACAGGGACTATGGCTACACCTTC. Amino acids: CASSSLRDRDYGYTF. The chain is built from TRBV6-6 and TRBJ1-2; 9 positions match TRBD1. This CDR3 is built from 15 residues. V shed 4 bases and J 3 bases; nucleotides not matched to a gene: 6. CDR1 MNHNY and CDR2 SVGAGI come from the germline V gene (reference sequence).

This chain links TRBV7-7 with TRBJ2-5; the D gene is possibly TRBD2 (5 bases). V lost 5 bases and J 0 bases, leaving 10 bases between the germline ends. The CDR3 covers 14 residues. From germline, CDR1 is SSHAT and CDR2 FNYEAQ (reference sequence). The CDR3 DNA is TGTGCCAGCAGCCCGGACTTGTACCAAGAGACCCAGTACTTC. Its translation is CASSPDLYQETQYF. Complete variable domain (other parts from reference TRBV7-7 and TRBJ2-5): GAGVSQSPRYKVTKRGQDVTLRCDPISSHATLYWYQQALGQGPEFLTYFNYEAQPDKSGLPSDRFSAERPEGSISTLTIQRTEQRDSAMYRCASSPDLYQETQYFGPGTRLLVL.

This chain connects TRBV29-1 to TRBJ2-5, with 7 nucleotides matching TRBD1. The DNA end is a closer match to TRBJ2-7, so the J assignment may be wrong. Germline lookup yields CDR1 SQVTM and CDR2 ANQGSEA. This CDR3 has 13 residues. The CDR3 here is CSVAKQGAYEQYF. The CDR3 DNA sequence: TGCAGCGTCGCCAAGCAGGGGGCCTACGAGCAGTACTTC.

The V call is TRBV4-2, the J call TRBJ2-2; 9 bases agree with TRBD2. Germline V lookup: CDR1 LGHNA, CDR2 YNFKEQ. CDR3 length equals 18 residues. V lost 3 bases and J lost 3; bases outside the gene matches: 11. CDR3 in amino acids: CASSHGSSGGRDTGELFF. DNA for the CDR3: TGTGCCAGCAGCCACGGTAGTAGCGGGGGCAGGGACACCGGGGAGCTGTTTTTT.

The CDR3 coding sequence is TGTGCCAGCAGTTTGAGGAACACTGAAGCTTTCTTT. Residues: CASSLRNTEAFF. V is TRBV28 and J is TRBJ1-1; D is ambiguous. Trimming pared 3 bases from V and 1 base from J, leaving 3 bases between. Germline-derived CDR1 and CDR2 are MDHEN and SYDVKM. This CDR3 comprises 12 residues.

The J gene is TRBJ2-7, the V gene TRBV7-6; D gene uncertain. The CDR3 has 16 amino acids. The V gene's germline CDR1 is SGHVS and CDR2 FNYEAQ. Trimming pared 3 bases from V and 2 bases from J, leaving 17 bases between. This CDR3 is CASSLVGAKTAYEQYF. For the CDR3, the DNA is TGTGCCAGCAGCTTGGTCGGAGCAAAAACCGCCTACGAGCAGTACTTC.

The chain couples TRBV7-6 to TRBJ2-5; the match to TRBD1 covers 11 bases. The CDR3 runs 18 residues. Unmatched junction bases numbered 13, after V lost 5 bases and J lost 2 bases. Germline CDR1 SGHVS, CDR2 FNYEAQ. The CDR3 loop reads CASSTGPGTGGDQETQYF. The CDR3, as DNA: TGTGCCAGCAGCACAGGGCCCGGGACAGGGGGAGATCAAGAGACCCAGTACTTC.

The rearrangement joins TRBV5-1 to TRBJ2-5; no clear D. This CDR3 is built from 14 residues. Germline V lookup: CDR1 SGHRS, CDR2 YFSETQ. The V end lost 0 bases, the J end lost 2 bases, and 8 bases lay between the germline ends. The CDR3 nucleotides are TGCGCCAGCAGCTTGGGCGGAGTGCAAGAGACCCAGTACTTC. Protein sequence: CASSLGGVQETQYF.

The chain is built from TRBV6-1 and TRBJ2-7; tentative D call: TRBD1 (5 bases). The CDR3 has 14 residues. Germline V lookup: CDR1 MNHNS, CDR2 SASEGT. V was clipped by 2 bases and J by 5 bases, with 13 bases between them. CDR3 coding DNA: TGTGCCAGCAGTGAAAGGGGCCGCAACGACGAGCAGTACTTC. It specifies CASSERGRNDEQYF.

As for this clone: Other nucleotide sequences from this sample produce the same CDR3. The V gene is TRBV4-1, the J gene TRBJ1-6, with D unresolved. The CDR3 extends over 18 amino acids. Trimming pared 0 bases from V and 10 bases from J, leaving 22 bases between. CDR1 MGHRA and CDR2 YSYEKL come from the germline V gene. CDR3 in amino acids: CASSQDRSRADGGSPLHF. The CDR3 nucleotides read TGCGCCAGCAGCCAAGATCGGTCCCGAGCGGATGGCGGGTCACCCCTCCACTTT.

The chain combines TRBV25-1 with TRBJ2-7, with TRBD1 matching over 10 bases. The CDR3 contains 15 residues. The germline CDR1 and CDR2 sequences are MGHDK and SYGVNS. J gave up 3 bases and V 3 bases, and 5 bases lay outside the gene matches. The CDR3 loop is CASSDLRTGGYEQYF. CDR3 bases: TGTGCCAGCAGTGATCTTAGGACAGGGGGCTACGAGCAGTACTTC.